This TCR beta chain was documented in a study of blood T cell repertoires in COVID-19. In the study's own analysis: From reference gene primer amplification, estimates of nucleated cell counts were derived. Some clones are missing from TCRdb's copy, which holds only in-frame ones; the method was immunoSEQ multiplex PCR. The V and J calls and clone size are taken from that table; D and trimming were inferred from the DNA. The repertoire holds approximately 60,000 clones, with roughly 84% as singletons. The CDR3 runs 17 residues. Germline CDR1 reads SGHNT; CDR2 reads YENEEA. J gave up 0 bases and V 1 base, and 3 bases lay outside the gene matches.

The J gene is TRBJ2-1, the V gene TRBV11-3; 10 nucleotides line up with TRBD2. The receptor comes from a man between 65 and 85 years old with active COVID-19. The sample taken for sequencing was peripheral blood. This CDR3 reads CASSLGSSGSSYNEQFF. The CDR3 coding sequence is TGTGCCAGCAGCTTAGGATCTAGCGGGAGCTCCTACAATGAGCAGTTCTTC.